The source of this TCR beta chain is a study of T cell responses to AZD1222 COVID-19 vaccine. V lost 8 bases to trimming and J lost 6 bases; unmatched junction nucleotides: 12. CDR3 length: 15 amino acids. Per the germline V gene, CDR1 is MNHEY and CDR2 is SVGAGI. Sequencing was performed with immunoSEQ multiplex PCR; in TCRdb, only in-frame clones are kept and a portion is missing. The sample includes 90,000 to 110,000 clones, approximately 91% seen only once; the top ten take less than 9.5%. This chain uses TRBV6-5 with TRBJ1-1; 10 bases are a match to TRBD1. The sample here was peripheral blood, taken on day 0 of AZD1222 vaccination. The receptor comes from an adult in good health. The CDR3 DNA is TGTGCCAGCCTACTTGGACAGGGGGAGGGGTCTGAAGCTTTCTTT. The encoded protein is CASLLGQGEGSEAFF.